This T cell receptor beta chain stems from a study of neurological immune-mediated disorders. This clonotype was detected many times. 5'RACE generated cDNA with 10-nucleotide random UMIs. TCRdb re-derived calls from the 5' RACE reads in MiXCR, one entry per CDR3 protein. This sample has 69,000 or so distinct CDR3 sequences; around 5% occur once, and the top ten carry roughly 2.4%. The V gene's germline CDR1 is SGHDT and CDR2 YYEEEE. V lost 7 bases and J lost 2, with 16 bases in between. The CDR3 spans 15 residues. The sample taken for sequencing was PBMCs. This receptor was taken from a woman in her 70s with multiple sclerosis. The V gene is TRBV5-6, the J gene TRBJ2-4, with a possible D match to TRBD1 (5 bases). CDR3 sequence: CASGEFDSTKNIQYF. In DNA form, the CDR3 reads TGTGCCAGCGGAGAGTTCGACAGCACCAAAAACATTCAGTACTTC.